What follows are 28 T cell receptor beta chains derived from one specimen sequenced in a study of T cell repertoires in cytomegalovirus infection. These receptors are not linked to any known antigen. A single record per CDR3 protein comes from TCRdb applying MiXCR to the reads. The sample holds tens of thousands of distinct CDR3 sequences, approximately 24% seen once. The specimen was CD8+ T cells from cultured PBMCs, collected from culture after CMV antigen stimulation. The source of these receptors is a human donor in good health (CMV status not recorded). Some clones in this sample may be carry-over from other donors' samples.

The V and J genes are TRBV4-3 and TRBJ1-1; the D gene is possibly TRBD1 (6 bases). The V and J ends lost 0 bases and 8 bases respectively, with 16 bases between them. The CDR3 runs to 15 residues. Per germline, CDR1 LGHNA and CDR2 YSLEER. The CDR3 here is CASSQDWQGFTEAFF. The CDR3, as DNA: TGCGCCAGCAGCCAAGATTGGCAGGGGTTTACCGAAGCTTTCTTT.

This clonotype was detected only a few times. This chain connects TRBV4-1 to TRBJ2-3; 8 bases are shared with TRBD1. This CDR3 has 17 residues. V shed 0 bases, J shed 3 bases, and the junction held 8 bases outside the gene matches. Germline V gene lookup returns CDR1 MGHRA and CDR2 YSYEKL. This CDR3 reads CASSQDGKTGATDTQYF. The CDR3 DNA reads TGCGCCAGCAGCCAAGATGGTAAGACAGGGGCTACAGATACGCAGTATTTT.

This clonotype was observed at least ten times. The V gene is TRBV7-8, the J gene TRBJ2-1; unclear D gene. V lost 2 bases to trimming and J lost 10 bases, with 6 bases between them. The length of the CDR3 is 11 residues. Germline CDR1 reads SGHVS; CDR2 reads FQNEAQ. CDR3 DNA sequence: TGTGCCAGCAGCTTATCCAAAGAGCAGTTCTTC. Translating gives CASSLSKEQFF.

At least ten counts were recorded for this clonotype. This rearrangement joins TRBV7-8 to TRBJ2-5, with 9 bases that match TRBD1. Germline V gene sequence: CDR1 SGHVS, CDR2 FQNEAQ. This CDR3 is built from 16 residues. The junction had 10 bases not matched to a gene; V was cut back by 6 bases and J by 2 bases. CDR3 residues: CASRILGQGSQETQYF. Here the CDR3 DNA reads TGTGCCAGCAGAATCTTGGGACAGGGCTCGCAAGAGACCCAGTACTTC.

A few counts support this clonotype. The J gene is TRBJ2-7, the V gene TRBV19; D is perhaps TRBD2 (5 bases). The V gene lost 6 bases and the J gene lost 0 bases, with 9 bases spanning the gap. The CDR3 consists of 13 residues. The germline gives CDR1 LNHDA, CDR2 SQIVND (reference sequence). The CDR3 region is CASREAGSYEQYF. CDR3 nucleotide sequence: TGTGCCAGTAGGGAGGCGGGCTCCTACGAGCAGTACTTC.

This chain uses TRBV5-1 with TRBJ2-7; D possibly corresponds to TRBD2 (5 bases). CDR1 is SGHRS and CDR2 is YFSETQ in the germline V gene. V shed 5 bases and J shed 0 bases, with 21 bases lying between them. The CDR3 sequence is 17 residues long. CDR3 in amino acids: CASRVDAGRPRSYEQYF. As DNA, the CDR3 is TGCGCCAGCAGGGTTGACGCGGGTCGGCCCCGCTCCTACGAGCAGTACTTC.

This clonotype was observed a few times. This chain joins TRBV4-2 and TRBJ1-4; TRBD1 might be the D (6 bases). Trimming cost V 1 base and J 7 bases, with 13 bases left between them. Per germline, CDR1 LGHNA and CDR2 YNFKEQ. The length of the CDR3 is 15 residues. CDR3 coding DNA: TGTGCCAGCAGCCAAGCCAGGGGAGAGGGTGAAAAACTGTTTTTT. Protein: CASSQARGEGEKLFF.

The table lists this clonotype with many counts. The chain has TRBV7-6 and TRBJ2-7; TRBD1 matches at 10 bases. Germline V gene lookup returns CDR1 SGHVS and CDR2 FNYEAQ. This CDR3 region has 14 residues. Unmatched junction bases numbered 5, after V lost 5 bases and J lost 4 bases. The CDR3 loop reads CASSMGDRGYEQYF. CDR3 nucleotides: TGTGCCAGCAGCATGGGGGACAGGGGATACGAGCAGTACTTC.

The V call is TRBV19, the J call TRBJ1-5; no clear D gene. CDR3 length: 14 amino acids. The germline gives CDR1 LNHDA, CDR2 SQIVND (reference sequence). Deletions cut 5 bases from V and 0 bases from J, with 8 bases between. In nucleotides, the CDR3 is TGTGCCAGTAGTGGAGAGTATAGCAATCAGCCCCAGCATTTT. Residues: CASSGEYSNQPQHF.

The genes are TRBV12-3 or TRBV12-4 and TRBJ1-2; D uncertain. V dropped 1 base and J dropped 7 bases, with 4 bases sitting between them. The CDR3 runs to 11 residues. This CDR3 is CASSLVVGYTF. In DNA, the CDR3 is TGTGCCAGCAGTTTAGTAGTTGGCTACACCTTC.

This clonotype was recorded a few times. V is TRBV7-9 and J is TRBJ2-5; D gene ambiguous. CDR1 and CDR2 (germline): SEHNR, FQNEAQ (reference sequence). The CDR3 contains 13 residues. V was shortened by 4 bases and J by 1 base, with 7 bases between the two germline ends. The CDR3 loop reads CASSSSLQETQYF. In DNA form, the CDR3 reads TGTGCCAGCAGCTCATCCCTCCAAGAGACCCAGTACTTC.

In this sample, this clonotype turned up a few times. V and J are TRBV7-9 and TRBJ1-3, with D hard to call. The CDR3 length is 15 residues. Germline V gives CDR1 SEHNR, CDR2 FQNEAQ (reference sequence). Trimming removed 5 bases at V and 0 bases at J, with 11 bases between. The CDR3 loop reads CASSRGPNSGNTIYF. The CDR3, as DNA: TGTGCCAGCAGCCGAGGGCCAAACTCTGGAAACACCATATATTTT.

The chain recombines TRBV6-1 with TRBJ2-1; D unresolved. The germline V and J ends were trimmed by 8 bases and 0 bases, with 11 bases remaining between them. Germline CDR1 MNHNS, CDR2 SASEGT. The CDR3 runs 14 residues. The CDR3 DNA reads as TGTGCCAGCCGGAGACCTAACTCCTACAATGAGCAGTTCTTC. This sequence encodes CASRRPNSYNEQFF.

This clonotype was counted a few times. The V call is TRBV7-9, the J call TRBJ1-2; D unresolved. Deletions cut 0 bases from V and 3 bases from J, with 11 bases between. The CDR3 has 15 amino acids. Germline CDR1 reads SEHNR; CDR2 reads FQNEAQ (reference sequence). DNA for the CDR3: TGTGCCAGCAGCTTAGCGGGTGGACGGGACTATGGCTACACCTTC. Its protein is CASSLAGGRDYGYTF.

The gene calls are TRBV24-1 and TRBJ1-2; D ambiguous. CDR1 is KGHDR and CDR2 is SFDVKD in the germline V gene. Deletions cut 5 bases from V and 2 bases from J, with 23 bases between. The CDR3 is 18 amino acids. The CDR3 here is CATSAPPDEVGSNYGYTF. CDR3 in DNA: TGTGCCACCAGTGCCCCACCTGACGAGGTGGGAAGCAACTATGGCTACACCTTC.

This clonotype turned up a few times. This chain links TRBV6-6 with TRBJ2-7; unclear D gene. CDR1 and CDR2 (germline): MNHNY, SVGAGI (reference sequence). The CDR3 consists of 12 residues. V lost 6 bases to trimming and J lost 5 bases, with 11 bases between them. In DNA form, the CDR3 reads TGTGCCAGCAGCTTAACACCCAACGAGCAGTACTTC. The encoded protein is CASSLTPNEQYF.

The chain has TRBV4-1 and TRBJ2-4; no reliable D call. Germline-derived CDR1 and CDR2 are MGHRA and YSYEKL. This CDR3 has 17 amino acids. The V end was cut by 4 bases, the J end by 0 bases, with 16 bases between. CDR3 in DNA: TGCGCCAGCAGCCCCGCATCGCTTGAGCTAGCCAAAAACATTCAGTACTTC. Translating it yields CASSPASLELAKNIQYF.

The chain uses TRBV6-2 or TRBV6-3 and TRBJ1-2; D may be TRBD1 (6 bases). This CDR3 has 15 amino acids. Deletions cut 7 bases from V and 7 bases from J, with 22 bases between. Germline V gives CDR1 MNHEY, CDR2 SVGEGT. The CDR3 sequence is CASIREGRGGSGYTF. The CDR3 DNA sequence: TGTGCCAGCATCCGTGAGGGCAGGGGTGGAAGTGGCTACACCTTC.

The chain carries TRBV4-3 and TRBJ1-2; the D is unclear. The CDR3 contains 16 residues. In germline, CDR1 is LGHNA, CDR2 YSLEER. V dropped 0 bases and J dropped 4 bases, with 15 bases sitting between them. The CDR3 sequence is CASSQEVLGLGYGYTF. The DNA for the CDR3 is TGCGCCAGCAGCCAAGAAGTGCTAGGGTTGGGCTATGGCTACACCTTC.

This CDR3 is CASSLYWDYNSPLHF. The CDR3 bases are TGTGCCAGCAGTTTATACTGGGATTATAATTCACCCCTCCACTTT. The chain recombines TRBV28 with TRBJ1-6; D is unclear. The CDR3 covers 15 residues. The germline V and J ends were trimmed by 1 base and 4 bases, with 8 bases remaining between them. CDR1 is MDHEN, CDR2 SYDVKM, per germline.

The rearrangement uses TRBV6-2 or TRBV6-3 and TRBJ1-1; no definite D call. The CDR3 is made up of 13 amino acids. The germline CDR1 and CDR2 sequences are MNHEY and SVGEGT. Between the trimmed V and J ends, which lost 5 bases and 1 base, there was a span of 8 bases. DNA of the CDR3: TGTGCCAGCAGTAAGGTGCCGAACACTGAAGCTTTCTTT. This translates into CASSKVPNTEAFF.

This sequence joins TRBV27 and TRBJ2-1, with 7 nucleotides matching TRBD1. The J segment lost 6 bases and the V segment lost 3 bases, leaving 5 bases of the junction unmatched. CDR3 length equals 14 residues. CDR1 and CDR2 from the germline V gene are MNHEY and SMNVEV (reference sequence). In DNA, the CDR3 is TGTGCCAGCAGTTTGACAGGGAAGGGCAATGAGCAGTTCTTC. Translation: CASSLTGKGNEQFF.

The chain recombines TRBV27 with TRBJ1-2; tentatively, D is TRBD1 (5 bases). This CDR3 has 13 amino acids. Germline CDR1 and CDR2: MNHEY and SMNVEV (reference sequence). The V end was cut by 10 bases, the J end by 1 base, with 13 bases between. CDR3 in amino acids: CATRGEGNYGYTF. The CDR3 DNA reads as TGTGCCACCCGAGGGGAAGGTAACTATGGCTACACCTTC.

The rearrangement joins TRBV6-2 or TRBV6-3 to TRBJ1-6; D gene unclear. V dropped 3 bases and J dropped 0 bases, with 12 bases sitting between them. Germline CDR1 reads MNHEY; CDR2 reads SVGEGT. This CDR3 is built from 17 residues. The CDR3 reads CASSYPGTSSYNSPLHF. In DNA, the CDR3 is TGTGCCAGCAGTTATCCGGGAACGAGCTCCTATAATTCACCCCTCCACTTT.

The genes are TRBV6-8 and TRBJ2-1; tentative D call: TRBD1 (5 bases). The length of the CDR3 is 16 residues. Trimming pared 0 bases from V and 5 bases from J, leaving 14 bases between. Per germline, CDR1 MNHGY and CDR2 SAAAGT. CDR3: CASSYSKRGWDNEQFF. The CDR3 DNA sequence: TGTGCCAGCAGTTACTCGAAAAGGGGATGGGACAATGAGCAGTTCTTC.

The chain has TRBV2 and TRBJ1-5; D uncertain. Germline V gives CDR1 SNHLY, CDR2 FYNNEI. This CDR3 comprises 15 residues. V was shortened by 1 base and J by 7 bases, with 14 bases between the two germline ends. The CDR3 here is CASSEVRKGTQPQHF. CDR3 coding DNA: TGTGCCAGCAGTGAAGTGAGGAAAGGTACCCAGCCCCAGCATTTT.

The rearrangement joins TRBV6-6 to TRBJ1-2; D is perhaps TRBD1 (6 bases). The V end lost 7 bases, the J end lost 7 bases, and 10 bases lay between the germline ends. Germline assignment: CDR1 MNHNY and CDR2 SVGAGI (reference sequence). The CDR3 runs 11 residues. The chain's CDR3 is CASKLGGGYTF. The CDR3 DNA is TGTGCCAGCAAGCTAGGGGGTGGCTACACCTTC.

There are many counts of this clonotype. The CDR3 protein is CASLGLAETQYF. The CDR3 DNA follows: TGTGCCAGCCTGGGACTAGCGGAGACCCAGTACTTC. This chain connects TRBV12-3 or TRBV12-4 to TRBJ2-5; 10 nucleotides agree with TRBD2. V trimming: 8 bases; J trimming: 5 bases; junction bases outside the gene matches: 2. CDR3 size: 12 residues.